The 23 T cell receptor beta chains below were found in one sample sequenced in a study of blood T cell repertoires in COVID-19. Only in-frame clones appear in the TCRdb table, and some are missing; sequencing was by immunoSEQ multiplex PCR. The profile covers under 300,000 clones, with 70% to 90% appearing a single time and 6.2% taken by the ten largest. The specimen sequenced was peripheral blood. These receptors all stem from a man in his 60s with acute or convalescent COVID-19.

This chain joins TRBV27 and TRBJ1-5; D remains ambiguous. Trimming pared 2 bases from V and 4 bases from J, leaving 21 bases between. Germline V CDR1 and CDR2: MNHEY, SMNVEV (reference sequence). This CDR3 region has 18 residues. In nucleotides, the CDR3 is TGTGCCAGCAGTTTAAGAGCGTCCGACGCGTCCCGAAATCAGCCCCAGCATTTT. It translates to CASSLRASDASRNQPQHF.

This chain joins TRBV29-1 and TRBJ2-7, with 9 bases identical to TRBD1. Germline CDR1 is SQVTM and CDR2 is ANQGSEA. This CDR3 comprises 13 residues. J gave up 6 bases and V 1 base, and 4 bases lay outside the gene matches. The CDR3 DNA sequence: TGCAGCGTTGAAGGGGGACAGGGATCCGAGCAGTACTTC. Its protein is CSVEGGQGSEQYF.

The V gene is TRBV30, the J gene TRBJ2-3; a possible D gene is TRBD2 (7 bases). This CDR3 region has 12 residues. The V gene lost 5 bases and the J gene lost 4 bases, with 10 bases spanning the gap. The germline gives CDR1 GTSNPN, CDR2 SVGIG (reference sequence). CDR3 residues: CAWGGAADTQYF. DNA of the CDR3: TGTGCCTGGGGGGGGGCCGCAGATACGCAGTATTTT.

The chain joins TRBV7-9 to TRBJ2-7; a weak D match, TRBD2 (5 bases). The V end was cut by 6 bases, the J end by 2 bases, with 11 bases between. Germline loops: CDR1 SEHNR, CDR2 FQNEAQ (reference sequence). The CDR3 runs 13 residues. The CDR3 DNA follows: TGTGCCAGCAGGCGTGGGGAGACCTACGAGCAGTACTTC. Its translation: CASRRGETYEQYF.

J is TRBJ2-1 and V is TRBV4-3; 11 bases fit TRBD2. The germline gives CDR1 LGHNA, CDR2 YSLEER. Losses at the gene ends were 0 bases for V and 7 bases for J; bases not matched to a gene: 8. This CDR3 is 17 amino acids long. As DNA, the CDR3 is TGCGCCAGCAGCCAAGATTTCAAGGCTAGCGGGAGGAATGAGCAGTTCTTC. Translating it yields CASSQDFKASGRNEQFF.

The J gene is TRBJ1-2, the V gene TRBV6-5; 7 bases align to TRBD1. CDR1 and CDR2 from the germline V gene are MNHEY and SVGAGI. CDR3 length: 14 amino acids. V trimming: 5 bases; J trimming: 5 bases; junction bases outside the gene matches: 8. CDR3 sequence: CASSKRGQLYGYTF. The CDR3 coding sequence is TGTGCCAGCAGTAAGAGGGGACAGCTATATGGCTACACCTTC.

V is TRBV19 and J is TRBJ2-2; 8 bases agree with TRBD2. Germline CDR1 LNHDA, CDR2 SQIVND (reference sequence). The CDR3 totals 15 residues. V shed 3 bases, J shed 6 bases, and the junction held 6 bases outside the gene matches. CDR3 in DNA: TGTGCCAGTAGTATCGGAGCGGGAGATCCCGGGGAGCTGTTTTTT. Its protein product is CASSIGAGDPGELFF.

The DNA for the CDR3 is TGTGCCAGCAGCTTTGGACTAGCGGGAGGGCGAGGCACAGATACGCAGTATTTT. Amino acids: CASSFGLAGGRGTDTQYF. The chain links TRBV7-3 to TRBJ2-3; 15 nucleotides match TRBD2. Germline V CDR1 and CDR2: SGHTA, FQGTGA. After removal of 3 bases from V and 1 base from J, the junction contained 5 bases not matched to a gene. The CDR3 sequence is 18 residues long.

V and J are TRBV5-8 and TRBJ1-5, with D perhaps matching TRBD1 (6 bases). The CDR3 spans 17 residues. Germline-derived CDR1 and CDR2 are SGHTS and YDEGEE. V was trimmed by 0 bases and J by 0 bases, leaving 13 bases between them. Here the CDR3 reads CASSLAFGTFSNQPQHF. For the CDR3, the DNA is TGTGCCAGCAGCTTGGCCTTTGGGACATTTAGCAATCAGCCCCAGCATTTT.

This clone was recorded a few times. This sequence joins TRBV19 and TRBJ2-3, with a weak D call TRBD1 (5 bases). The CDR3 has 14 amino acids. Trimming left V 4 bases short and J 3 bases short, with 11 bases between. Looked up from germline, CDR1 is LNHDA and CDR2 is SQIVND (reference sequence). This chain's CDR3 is CASSSQGTTDTQYF. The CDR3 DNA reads TGTGCCAGTAGTAGCCAGGGTACAACAGATACGCAGTATTTT.

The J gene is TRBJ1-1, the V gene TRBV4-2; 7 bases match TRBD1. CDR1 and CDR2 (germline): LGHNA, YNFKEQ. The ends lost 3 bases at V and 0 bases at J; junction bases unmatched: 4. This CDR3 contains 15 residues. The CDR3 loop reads CASSQRQGLNTEAFF. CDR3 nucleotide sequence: TGTGCCAGCAGCCAGCGACAGGGACTGAACACTGAAGCTTTCTTT.

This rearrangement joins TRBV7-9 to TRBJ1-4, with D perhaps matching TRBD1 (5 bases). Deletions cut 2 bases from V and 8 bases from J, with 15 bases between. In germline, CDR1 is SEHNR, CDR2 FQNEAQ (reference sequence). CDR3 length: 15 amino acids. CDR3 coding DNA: TGTGCCAGCAGCTTATTGGCCAGGGTCAGCGAAAAACTGTTTTTT. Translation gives CASSLLARVSEKLFF.

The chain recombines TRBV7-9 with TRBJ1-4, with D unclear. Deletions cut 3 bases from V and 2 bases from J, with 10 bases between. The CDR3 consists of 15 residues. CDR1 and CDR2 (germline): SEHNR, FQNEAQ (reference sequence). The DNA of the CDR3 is TGTGCCAGCAGCTTTCCCGGCGGTACTAATGAAAAACTGTTTTTT. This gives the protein CASSFPGGTNEKLFF.

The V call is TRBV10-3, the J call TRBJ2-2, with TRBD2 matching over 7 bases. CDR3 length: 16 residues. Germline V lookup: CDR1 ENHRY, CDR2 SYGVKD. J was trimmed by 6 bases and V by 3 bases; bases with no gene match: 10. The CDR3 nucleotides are TGTGCCATCAGTGATGCTAGCGGTGCTGGGGCCGGGGAGCTGTTTTTT. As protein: CAISDASGAGAGELFF.

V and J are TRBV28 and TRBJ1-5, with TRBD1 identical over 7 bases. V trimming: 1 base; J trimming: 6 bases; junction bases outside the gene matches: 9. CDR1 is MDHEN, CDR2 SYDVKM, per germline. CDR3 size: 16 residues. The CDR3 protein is CASSLLRQGSSQPQHF. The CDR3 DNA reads TGTGCCAGCAGTTTATTGCGACAGGGTAGTTCTCAGCCCCAGCATTTT.

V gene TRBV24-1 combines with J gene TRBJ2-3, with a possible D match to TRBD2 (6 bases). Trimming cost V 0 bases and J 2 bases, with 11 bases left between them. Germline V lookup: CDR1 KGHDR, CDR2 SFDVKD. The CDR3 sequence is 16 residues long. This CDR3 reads CATSDLLSGDTDTQYF. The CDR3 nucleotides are TGTGCCACCAGTGATTTGCTCTCGGGGGACACAGATACGCAGTATTTT.

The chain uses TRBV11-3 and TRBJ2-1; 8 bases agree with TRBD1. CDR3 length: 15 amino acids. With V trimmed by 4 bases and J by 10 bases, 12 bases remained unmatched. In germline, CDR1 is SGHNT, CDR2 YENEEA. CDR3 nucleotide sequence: TGTGCCAGCAGCTCCGGACAGGGAAAACAATGGGAGCAGTTCTTC. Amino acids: CASSSGQGKQWEQFF.

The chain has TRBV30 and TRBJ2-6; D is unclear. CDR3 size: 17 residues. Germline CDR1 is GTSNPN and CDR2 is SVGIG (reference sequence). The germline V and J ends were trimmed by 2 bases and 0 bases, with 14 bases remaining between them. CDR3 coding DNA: TGTGCCTGGAGTCCAGGCCGAACGAGCTCTGGGGCCAACGTCCTGACTTTC. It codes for CAWSPGRTSSGANVLTF.

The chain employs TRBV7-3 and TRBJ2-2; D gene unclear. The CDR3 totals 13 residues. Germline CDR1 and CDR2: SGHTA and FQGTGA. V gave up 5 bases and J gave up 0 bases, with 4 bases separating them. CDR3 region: CASSPSNTGELFF. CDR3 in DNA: TGTGCCAGCAGCCCCTCGAACACCGGGGAGCTGTTTTTT.

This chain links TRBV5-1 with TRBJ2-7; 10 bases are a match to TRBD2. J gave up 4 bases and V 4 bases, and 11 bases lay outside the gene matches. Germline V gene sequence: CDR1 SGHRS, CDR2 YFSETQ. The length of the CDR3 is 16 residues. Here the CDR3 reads CASSPTPSGSIYEQYF. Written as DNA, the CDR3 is TGCGCCAGCAGCCCGACTCCTAGCGGGAGTATATACGAGCAGTACTTC.

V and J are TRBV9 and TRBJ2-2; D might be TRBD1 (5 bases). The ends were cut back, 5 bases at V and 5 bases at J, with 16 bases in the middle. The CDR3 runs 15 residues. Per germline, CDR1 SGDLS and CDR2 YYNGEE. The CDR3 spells CASRGVNSGTGELFF. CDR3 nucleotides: TGTGCCAGCAGAGGGGTCAACTCCGGGACCGGGGAGCTGTTTTTT.

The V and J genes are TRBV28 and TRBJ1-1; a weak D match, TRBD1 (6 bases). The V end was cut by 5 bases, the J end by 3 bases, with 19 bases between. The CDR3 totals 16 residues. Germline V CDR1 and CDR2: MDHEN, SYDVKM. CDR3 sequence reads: CASSGSAGGGHTEAFF. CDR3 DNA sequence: TGTGCCAGCAGTGGTTCGGCTGGGGGCGGGCACACTGAAGCTTTCTTT.

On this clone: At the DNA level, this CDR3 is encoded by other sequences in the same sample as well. This CDR3 is CASSYSGTGLPGANVLTF. CDR3 DNA: TGTGCCAGCAGTTACTCTGGGACAGGCTTGCCTGGGGCCAACGTCCTGACTTTC. The V and J genes are TRBV6-2 or TRBV6-3 and TRBJ2-6, with 8 bases fitting TRBD1. Trimming cost V 0 bases and J 2 bases; bases outside gene matches: 6. The CDR3 length is 18 residues. Germline V gene lookup returns CDR1 MNHEY and CDR2 SVGEGT.